One T cell receptor (beta chain) is described in this entry. Per the study methods: Estimates of nucleated cell counts were drawn from the amplification of reference gene primers. This table comes from immunoSEQ multiplex PCR, and its TCRdb copy is limited to in-frame clones, with some not included. The DNA gave D and trimming, while V, J and clone size come from that table. Found here are some 250,000 clones, around 86% of them singletons; the top ten hold around 5.1%. Patients from Seattle were sampled longitudinally, starting during active infection. Germline CDR1 and CDR2: MGHRA and YSYEKL. The CDR3 runs 16 residues. The ends lost 1 base at V and 4 bases at J; junction bases unmatched: 8. The sample belongs to a study of blood T cell repertoires in COVID-19. Overall study context: The cDNA or gDNA used as material had been derived from T cells, B-cell-depleted T cells, or PBMCs.

Source material: peripheral blood. This clonotype was sampled from a woman aged 55-75 years with COVID-19, enrolled during active disease. The chain couples TRBV4-1 to TRBJ2-5, with TRBD1 matching over 8 bases. The CDR3 bases are TGCGCCAGCAGCCAAGGGCCCGGACAGGGAAGAGAGACCCAGTACTTC. Translating gives CASSQGPGQGRETQYF.